These 13 T cell receptor beta chains came from one sample sequenced in a study of blood T cell repertoires in COVID-19. Method: immunoSEQ multiplex PCR; TCRdb's copy keeps in-frame clones and lacks some. Here the sample spans about 150,000 clones, approximately 90% being singletons. Sequenced: peripheral blood. These TCRs come from a man between 60 and 70 years old with active or convalescent COVID-19.

This chain connects TRBV10-3 to TRBJ2-3; D unclear. Trimming stripped 5 bases from V and 3 bases from J, with 18 bases between. In germline, CDR1 is ENHRY, CDR2 SYGVKD. This CDR3 is 16 amino acids long. The CDR3 DNA follows: TGTGCCATCAGTACTACTCGGGTAGCAGAGACAGATACGCAGTATTTT. Translation gives CAISTTRVAETDTQYF.

The genes are TRBV11-2 and TRBJ1-1, with TRBD1 identical over 9 bases. V was pared by 3 bases and J by 5 bases, with 10 bases of the junction left unmatched. CDR1 SGHAT and CDR2 FQNNGV come from the germline V gene. The CDR3 runs to 16 residues. The CDR3: CASSLSGQGMGTEAFF. CDR3 bases: TGTGCCAGCAGCTTGTCCGGACAGGGGATGGGGACTGAAGCTTTCTTT. The full variable domain, completed using reference TRBV11-2 and TRBJ1-1, is EAGVAQSPRYKIIEKRQSVAFWCNPISGHATLYWYQQILGQGPKLLIQFQNNGVVDDSQLPKDRFSAERLKGVDSTLKIQPAKLEDSAVYLCASSLSGQGMGTEAFFGQGTRLTVV.

The CDR3 loop is CAWSPRTEAFF. The DNA for the CDR3 is TGTGCCTGGAGTCCGCGGACTGAAGCTTTCTTT. The chain links TRBV30 to TRBJ1-1; D call uncertain. This CDR3 region has 11 residues. Looked up from germline, CDR1 is GTSNPN and CDR2 is SVGIG (reference sequence). Between the trimmed V and J ends, which lost 2 bases and 5 bases, there was a span of 6 bases.

The chain links TRBV2 to TRBJ2-3; TRBD2 might be the D (7 bases). With 8 bases removed from V and 0 bases from J, the gap between germline ends came to 12 bases. Germline V gene sequence: CDR1 SNHLY, CDR2 FYNNEI. The CDR3 covers 14 residues. CDR3 loop: CASRGAISTDTQYF. The CDR3 DNA is TGTGCCAGCCGGGGGGCGATCAGCACAGATACGCAGTATTTT.

The chain links TRBV7-8 to TRBJ1-4; 7 positions agree with TRBD1. CDR1 SGHVS and CDR2 FQNEAQ come from the germline V gene. The CDR3 loop spans 12 amino acids. V dropped 4 bases and J dropped 15; count of bases not matched to a gene: 8. CDR3 protein: CASSSVGTVLFF. The CDR3 DNA reads TGTGCCAGCAGCTCCGTGGGGACAGTTTTGTTTTTT.

V is TRBV24-1 and J is TRBJ1-5; 9 bases agree with TRBD1. CDR1 and CDR2 (germline): KGHDR, SFDVKD. CDR3 length equals 12 residues. V shed 9 bases, J shed 9 bases, and the junction held 5 bases outside the gene matches. In DNA form, the CDR3 reads TGTGCCACCGACAGGGGGTACGGGCCCCAGCATTTT. It is translated as CATDRGYGPQHF.

This chain connects TRBV14 to TRBJ1-1, with a tentative D call TRBD1 (5 bases). Between the trimmed V and J ends, which lost 4 bases and 3 bases, there was a span of 18 bases. The CDR3 sequence is 16 residues long. Germline V CDR1 and CDR2: SGHDN, FVKESK. CDR3 protein: CASSRTRDWTDTEAFF. The CDR3 coding sequence is TGTGCCAGCAGCCGTACCAGGGATTGGACCGACACTGAAGCTTTCTTT.

The CDR3 reads CASSLTGTSGTTGELFF. In nucleotides, the CDR3 is TGTGCCAGCAGCTTGACCGGGACTAGCGGTACTACCGGGGAGCTGTTTTTT. J is TRBJ2-2 and V is TRBV7-3; 11 nucleotides line up with TRBD2. The CDR3 loop spans 17 amino acids. The junction had 8 bases not matched to a gene; V was cut back by 3 bases and J by 5 bases. Germline loops: CDR1 SGHTA, CDR2 FQGTGA.

The J gene is TRBJ2-5, the V gene TRBV6-1; tentatively, D is TRBD1 (6 bases). The CDR3 totals 16 residues. Trimming took off 4 bases at V and 2 bases at J, with 17 bases between the two ends. Germline V gives CDR1 MNHNS, CDR2 SASEGT. This CDR3 reads CASSGGQLRFQETQYF. CDR3 coding DNA: TGTGCCAGCAGTGGGGGGCAGTTGAGGTTTCAAGAGACCCAGTACTTC.

V usage is TRBV5-1 and J usage is TRBJ2-7; D is possibly TRBD1 (6 bases). The CDR3 totals 16 residues. The germline V gene has CDR1 SGHRS and CDR2 YFSETQ. Trimming cost V 4 bases and J 2 bases, with 19 bases left between them. The CDR3 spells CASSPVRGAPPYEQYF. The DNA for the CDR3 is TGCGCCAGCAGCCCAGTCAGGGGCGCTCCGCCCTACGAGCAGTACTTC. Together with reference TRBV5-1 and TRBJ2-7, the CDR3 gives the full variable domain: KAGVTQTPRYLIKTRGQQVTLSCSPISGHRSVSWYQQTPGQGLQFLFEYFSETQRNKGNFPGRFSGRQFSNSRSEMNVSTLELGDSALYLCASSPVRGAPPYEQYFGPGTRLTVT.

The V call is TRBV4-3, the J call TRBJ1-6; a weak D match, TRBD1 (5 bases). V was trimmed by 4 bases and J by 9 bases, leaving 10 bases between them. Germline lookup yields CDR1 LGHNA and CDR2 YSLEER. This CDR3 has 13 residues. The CDR3 spells CASSPRGGSPLHF. Written as DNA, the CDR3 is TGCGCCAGCAGCCCTCGGGGGGGTTCACCCCTCCACTTT.

The V gene is TRBV28, the J gene TRBJ1-3; D is ambiguous. Germline CDR1 MDHEN, CDR2 SYDVKM. This CDR3 has 14 amino acids. Trimming pared 2 bases from V and 8 bases from J, leaving 13 bases between. The CDR3 reads CASSLEGRADTIYF. The CDR3, as DNA: TGTGCCAGCAGTTTAGAAGGAAGAGCGGACACCATATATTTT.

The chain couples TRBV19 to TRBJ2-7; 8 positions match TRBD1. CDR3 size: 14 residues. From germline, CDR1 is LNHDA and CDR2 SQIVND (reference sequence). J lost 2 bases, V lost 3 bases, and 3 bases had no gene match. The DNA for the CDR3 is TGTGCCAGTAGTATCCAGGGGGCGACCTACGAGCAGTACTTC. Its protein is CASSIQGATYEQYF.